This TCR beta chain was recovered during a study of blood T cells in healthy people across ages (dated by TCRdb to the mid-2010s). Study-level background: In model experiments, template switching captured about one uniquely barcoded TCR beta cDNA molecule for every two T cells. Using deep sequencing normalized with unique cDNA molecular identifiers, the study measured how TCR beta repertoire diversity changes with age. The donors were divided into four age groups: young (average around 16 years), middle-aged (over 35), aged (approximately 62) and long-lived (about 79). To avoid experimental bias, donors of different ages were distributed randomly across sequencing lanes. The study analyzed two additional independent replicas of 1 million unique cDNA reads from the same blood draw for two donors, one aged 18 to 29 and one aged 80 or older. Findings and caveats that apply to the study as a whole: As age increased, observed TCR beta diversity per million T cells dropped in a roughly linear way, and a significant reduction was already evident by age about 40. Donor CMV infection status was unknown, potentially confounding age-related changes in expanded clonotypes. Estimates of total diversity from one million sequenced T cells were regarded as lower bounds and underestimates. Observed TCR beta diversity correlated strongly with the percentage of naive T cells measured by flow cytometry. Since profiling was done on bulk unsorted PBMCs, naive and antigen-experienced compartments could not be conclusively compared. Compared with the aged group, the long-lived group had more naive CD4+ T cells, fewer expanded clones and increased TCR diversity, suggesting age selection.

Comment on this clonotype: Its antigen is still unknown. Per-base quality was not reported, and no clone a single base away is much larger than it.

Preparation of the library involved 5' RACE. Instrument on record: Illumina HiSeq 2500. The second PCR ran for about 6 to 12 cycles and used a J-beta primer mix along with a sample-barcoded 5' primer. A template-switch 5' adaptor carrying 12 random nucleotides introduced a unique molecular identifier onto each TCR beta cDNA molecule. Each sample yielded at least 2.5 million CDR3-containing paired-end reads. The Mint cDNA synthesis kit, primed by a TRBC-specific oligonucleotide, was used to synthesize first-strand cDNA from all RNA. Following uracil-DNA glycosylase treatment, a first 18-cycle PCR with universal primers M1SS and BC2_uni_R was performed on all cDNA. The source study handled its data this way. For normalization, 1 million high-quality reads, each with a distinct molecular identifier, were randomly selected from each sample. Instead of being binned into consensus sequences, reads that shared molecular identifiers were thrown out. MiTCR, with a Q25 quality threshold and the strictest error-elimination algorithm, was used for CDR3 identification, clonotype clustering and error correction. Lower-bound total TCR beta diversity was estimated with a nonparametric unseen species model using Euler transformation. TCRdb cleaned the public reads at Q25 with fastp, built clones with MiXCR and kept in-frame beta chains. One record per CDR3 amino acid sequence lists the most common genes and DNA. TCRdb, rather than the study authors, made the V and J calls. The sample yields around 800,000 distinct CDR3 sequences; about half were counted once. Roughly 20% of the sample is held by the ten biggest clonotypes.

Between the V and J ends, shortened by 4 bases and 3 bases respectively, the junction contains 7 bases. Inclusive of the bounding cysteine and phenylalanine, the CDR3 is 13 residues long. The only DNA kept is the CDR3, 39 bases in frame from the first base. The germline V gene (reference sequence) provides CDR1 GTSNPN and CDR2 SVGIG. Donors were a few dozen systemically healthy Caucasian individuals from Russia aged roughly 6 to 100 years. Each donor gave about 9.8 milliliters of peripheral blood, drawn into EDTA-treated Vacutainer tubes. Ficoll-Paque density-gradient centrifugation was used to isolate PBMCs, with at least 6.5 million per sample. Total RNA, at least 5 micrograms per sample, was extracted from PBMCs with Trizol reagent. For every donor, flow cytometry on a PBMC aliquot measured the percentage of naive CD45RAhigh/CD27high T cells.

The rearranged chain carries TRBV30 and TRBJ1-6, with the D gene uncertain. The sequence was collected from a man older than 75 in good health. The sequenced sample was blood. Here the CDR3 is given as CAWTAHYNSPLHF. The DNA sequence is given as TGTGCCTGGACGGCCCACTATAATTCACCCCTCCACTTT.